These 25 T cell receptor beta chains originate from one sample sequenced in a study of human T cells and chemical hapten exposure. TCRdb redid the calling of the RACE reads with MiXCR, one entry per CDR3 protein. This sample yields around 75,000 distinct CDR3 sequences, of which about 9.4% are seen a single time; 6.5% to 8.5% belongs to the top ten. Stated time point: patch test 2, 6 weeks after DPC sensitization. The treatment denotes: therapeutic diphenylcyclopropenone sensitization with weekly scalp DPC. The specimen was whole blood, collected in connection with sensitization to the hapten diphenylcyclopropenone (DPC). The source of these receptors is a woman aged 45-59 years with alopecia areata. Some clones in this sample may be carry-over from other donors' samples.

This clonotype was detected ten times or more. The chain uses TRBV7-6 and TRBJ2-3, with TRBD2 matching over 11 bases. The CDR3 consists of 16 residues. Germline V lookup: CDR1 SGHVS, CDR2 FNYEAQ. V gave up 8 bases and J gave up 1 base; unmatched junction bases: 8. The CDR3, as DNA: TGTGCCAGCGATTTTACTAGCGGGAGAGGCACAGATACGCAGTATTTT. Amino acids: CASDFTSGRGTDTQYF. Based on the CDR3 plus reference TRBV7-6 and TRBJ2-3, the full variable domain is GAGVSQSPRYKVTKRGQDVALRCDPISGHVSLYWYRQALGQGPEFLTYFNYEAQQDKSGLPNDRFSAERPEGSISTLTIQRTEQRDSAMYRCASDFTSGRGTDTQYFGPGTRLTVL.

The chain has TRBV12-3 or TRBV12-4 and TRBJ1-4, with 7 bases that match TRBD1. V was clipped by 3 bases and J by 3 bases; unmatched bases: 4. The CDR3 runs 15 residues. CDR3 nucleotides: TGTGCCAGCAGTTTCCCCGGGACAGCTAATGAAAAACTGTTTTTT. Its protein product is CASSFPGTANEKLFF.

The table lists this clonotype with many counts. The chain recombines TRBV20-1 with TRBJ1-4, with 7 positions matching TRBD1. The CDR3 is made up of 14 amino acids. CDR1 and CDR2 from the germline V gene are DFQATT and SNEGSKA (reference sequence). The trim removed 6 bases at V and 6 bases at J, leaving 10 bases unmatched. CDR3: CSAGLQGRYEKLFF. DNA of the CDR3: TGCAGTGCGGGCTTACAGGGGAGGTATGAAAAACTGTTTTTT.

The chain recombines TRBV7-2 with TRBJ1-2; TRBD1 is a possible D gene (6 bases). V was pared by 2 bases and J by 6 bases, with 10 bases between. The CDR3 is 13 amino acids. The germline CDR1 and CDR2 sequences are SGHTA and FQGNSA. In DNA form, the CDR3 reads TGTGCCAGCAGCTTAACCAGGGGAGATGGCTACACCTTC. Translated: CASSLTRGDGYTF.

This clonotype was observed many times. The CDR3 here is CSARDPVYNEQFF. CDR3 DNA: TGCAGTGCTAGGGACCCCGTCTACAATGAGCAGTTCTTC. The chain recombines TRBV20-1 with TRBJ2-1; no firm D call. Trimming removed 3 bases at V and 3 bases at J, with 9 bases between. CDR1 is DFQATT and CDR2 is SNEGSKA in the germline V gene (reference sequence). This CDR3 is 13 amino acids long.

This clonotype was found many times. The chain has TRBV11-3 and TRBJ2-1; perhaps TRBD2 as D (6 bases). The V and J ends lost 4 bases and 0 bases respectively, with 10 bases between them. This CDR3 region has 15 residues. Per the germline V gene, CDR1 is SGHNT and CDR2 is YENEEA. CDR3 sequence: CASSSGVSSYNEQFF. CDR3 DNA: TGTGCCAGCAGCTCGGGGGTAAGCTCCTACAATGAGCAGTTCTTC.

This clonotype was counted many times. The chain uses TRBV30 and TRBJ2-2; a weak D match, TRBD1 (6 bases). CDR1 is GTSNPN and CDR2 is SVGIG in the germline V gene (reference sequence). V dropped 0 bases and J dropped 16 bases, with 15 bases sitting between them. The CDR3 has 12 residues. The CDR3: CAWSVRQEGAFF. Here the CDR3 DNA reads TGTGCCTGGAGTGTCCGACAGGAAGGCGCGTTTTTT.

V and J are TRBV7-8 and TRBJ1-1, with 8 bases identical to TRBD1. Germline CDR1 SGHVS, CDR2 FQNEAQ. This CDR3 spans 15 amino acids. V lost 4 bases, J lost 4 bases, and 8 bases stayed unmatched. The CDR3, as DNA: TGTGCCAGCAGCTACTTCAGGGGGCGGAGCACTGAAGCTTTCTTT. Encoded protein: CASSYFRGRSTEAFF.

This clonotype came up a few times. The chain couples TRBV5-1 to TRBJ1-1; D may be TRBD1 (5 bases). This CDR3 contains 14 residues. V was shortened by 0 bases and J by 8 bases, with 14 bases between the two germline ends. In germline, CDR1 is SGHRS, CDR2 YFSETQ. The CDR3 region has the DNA TGCGCCAGCAGCTTGGAGTCAGGGATAGGAGAAGCTTTCTTT. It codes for CASSLESGIGEAFF.

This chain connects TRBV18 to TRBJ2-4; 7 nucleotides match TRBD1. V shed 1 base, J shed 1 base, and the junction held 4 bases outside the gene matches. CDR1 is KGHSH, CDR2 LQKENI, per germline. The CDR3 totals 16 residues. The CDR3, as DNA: TGTGCCAGCTCACCACAAGGGGGCGCGGCCAAAAACATTCAGTACTTC. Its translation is CASSPQGGAAKNIQYF.

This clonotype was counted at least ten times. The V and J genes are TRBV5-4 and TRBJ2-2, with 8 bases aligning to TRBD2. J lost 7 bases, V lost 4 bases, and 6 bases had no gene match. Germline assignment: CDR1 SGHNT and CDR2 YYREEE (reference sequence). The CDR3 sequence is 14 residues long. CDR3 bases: TGTGCCAGCAGCGGGACTAGTTTCAGCGGGGAGCTGTTTTTT. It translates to CASSGTSFSGELFF.

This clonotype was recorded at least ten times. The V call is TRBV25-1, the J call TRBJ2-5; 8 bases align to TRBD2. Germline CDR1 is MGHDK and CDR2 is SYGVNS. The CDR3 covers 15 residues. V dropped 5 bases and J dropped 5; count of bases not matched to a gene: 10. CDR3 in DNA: TGTGCCAGCAGTAAAAAGAGCGGGAGCCTGGAGACCCAGTACTTC. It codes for CASSKKSGSLETQYF.

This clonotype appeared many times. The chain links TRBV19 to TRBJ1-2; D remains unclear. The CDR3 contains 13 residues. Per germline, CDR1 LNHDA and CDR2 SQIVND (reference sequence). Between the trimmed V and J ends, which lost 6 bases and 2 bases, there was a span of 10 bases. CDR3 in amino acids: CASRGGRNYGYTF. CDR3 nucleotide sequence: TGTGCCAGTAGAGGAGGACGGAACTATGGCTACACCTTC.

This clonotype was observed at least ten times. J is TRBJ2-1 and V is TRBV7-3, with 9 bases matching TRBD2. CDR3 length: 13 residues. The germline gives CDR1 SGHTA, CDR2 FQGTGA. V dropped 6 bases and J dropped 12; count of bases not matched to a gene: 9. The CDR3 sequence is CASSSFSGRGQFF. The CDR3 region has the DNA TGTGCCAGCAGTTCCTTTAGCGGGAGAGGGCAGTTCTTC.

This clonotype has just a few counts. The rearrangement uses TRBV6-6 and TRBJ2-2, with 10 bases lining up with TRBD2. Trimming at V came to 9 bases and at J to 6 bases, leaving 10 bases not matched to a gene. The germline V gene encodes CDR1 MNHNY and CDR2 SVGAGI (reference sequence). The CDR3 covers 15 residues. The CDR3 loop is CASGEGTSGAGELFF. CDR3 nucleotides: TGTGCCAGTGGGGAGGGAACTAGCGGGGCCGGGGAGCTGTTTTTT.

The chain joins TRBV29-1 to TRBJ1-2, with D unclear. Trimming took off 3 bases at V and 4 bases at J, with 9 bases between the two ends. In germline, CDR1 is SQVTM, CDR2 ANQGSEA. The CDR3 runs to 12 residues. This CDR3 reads CSVDNSLYGYTF. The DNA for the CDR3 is TGCAGCGTTGATAACAGCCTCTATGGCTACACCTTC. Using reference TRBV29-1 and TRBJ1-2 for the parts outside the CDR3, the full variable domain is SAVISQKPSRDICQRGTSLTIQCQVDSQVTMMFWYRQQPGQSLTLIATANQGSEATYESGFVIDKFPISRPNLTFSTLTVSNMSPEDSSIYLCSVDNSLYGYTFGSGTRLTVV.

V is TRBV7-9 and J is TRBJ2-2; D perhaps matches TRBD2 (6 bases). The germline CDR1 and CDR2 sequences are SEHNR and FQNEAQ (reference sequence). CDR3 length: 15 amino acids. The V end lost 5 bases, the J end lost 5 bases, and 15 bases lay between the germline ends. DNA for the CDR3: TGTGCCAGCAGCCGAAACCCTCGGGGGACCGGGGAGCTGTTTTTT. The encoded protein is CASSRNPRGTGELFF.

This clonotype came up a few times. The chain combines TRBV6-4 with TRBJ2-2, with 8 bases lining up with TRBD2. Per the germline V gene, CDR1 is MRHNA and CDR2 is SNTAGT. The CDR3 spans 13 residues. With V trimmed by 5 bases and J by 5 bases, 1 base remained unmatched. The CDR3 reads CASSREGTGELFF. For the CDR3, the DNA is TGTGCCAGCAGTCGGGAGGGGACCGGGGAGCTGTTTTTT.

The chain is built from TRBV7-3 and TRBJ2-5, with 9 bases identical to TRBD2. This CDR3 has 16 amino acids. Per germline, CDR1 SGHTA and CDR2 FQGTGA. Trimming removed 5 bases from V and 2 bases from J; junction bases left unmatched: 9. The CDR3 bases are TGTGCCAGCAGCGAAACCGGACTAGCGAAACAAGAGACCCAGTACTTC. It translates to CASSETGLAKQETQYF.

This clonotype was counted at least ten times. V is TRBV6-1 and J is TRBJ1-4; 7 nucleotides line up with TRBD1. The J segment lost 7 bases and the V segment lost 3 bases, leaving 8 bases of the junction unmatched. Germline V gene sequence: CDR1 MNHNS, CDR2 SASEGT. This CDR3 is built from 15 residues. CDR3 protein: CASSDTGAVAEKLFF. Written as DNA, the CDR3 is TGTGCCAGCAGTGATACAGGGGCGGTTGCTGAAAAACTGTTTTTT.

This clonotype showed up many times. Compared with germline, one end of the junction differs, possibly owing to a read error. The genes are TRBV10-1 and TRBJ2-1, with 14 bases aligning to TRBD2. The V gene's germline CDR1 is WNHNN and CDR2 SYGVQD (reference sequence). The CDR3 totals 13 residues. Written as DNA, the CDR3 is TGCGCCAGCAGTCAGGGACTAGCGGGAGTAAAGGTCTTC. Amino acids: CASSQGLAGVKVF.

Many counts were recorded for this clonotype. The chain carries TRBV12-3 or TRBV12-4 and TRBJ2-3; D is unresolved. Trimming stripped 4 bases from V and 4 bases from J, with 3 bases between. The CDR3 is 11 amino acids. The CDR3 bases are TGTGCCAGCAGTTCAGCAGATACGCAGTATTTT. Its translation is CASSSADTQYF.

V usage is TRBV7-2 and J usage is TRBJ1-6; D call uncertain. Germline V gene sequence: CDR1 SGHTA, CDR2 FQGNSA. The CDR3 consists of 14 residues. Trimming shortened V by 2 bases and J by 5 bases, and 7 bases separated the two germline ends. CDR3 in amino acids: CASSLRLDNSPLHF. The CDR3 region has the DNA TGTGCCAGCAGCTTACGGTTGGATAATTCACCCCTCCACTTT.

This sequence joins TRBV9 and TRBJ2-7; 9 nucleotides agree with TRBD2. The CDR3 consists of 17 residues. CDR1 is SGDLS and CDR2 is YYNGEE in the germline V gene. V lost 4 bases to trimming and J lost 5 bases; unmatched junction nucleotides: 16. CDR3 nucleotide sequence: TGTGCCAGCAGCCATCCGGGTGGCGGGAGGGGCAGTGACGAGCAGTACTTC. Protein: CASSHPGGGRGSDEQYF.

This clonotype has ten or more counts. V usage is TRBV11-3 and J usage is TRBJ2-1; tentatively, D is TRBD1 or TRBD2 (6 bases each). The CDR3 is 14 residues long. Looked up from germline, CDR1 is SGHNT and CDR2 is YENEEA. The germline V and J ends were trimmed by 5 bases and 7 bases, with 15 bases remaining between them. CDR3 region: CASSLSGAFNEQFF. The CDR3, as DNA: TGTGCCAGCAGCCTGTCGGGGGCCTTTAATGAGCAGTTCTTC.